This T cell receptor beta chain was profiled in a study of STAT5B mutations in CD4+ large granular lymphocyte leukemia. The assay was run at survey level. Using immunoSEQ multiplex PCR, the repertoire was profiled, and TCRdb retains in-frame clones only, with some absent. Of fewer than 40,000 clones in the sample, about 71% were seen once. The CDR3 loop spans 18 amino acids. Trimming shortened V by 5 bases and J by 0 bases, and 21 bases separated the two germline ends. Looked up from germline, CDR1 is SGHNT and CDR2 is YYREEE (reference sequence). V is TRBV5-4 and J is TRBJ1-5; maybe TRBD1 (5 bases). Sequencing was done on a sample of CD4+ T cells from blood buffy coats. This sequence originates from a human donor in good health. The CDR3 DNA is TGTGCCAGCAGTTCCGGGACCCTGAAACCCCATAGCAATCAGCCCCAGCATTTT. As protein: CASSSGTLKPHSNQPQHF.